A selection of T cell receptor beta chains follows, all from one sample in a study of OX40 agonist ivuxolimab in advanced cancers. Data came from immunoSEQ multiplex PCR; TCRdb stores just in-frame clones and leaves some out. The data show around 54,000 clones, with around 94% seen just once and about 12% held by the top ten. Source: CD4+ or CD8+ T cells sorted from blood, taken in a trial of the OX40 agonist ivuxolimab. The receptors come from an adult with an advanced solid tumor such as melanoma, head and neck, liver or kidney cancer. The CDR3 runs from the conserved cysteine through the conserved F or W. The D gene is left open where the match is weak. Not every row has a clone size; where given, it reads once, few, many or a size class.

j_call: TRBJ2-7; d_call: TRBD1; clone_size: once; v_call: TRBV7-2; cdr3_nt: TGTGCCAGCAGCTTCTCCGGGACAGGGGCCTACGAGCAGTACTTC; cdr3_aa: CASSFSGTGAYEQYF
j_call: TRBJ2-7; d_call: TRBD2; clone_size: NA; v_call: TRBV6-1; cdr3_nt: TGTGCCAGCAGGACGGGACTAGCGGCTTACGAGCAGTACTTC; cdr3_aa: CASRTGLAAYEQYF
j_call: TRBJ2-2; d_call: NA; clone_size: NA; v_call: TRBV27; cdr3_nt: TGTGCCAGCTCCCGCAGCGGGCCGGCCACCGGGGAGCTGTTTTTT; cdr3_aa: CASSRSGPATGELFF
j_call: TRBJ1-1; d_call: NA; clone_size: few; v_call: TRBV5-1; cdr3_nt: TGCGCCAGCAGATTTCCGGAGAACACTGAAGCTTTCTTT; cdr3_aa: CASRFPENTEAFF
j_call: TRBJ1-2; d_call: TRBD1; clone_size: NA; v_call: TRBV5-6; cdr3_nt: TGTGCCAGCAGCATTGGGACAGCTGGCTACACCTTC; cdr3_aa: CASSIGTAGYTF
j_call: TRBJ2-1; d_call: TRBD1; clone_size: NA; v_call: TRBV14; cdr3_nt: TGTGCCAGCAGCCAAGCCCTAGGACAGGGTCCCTACAATGAGCAGTTCTTC; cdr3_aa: CASSQALGQGPYNEQFF
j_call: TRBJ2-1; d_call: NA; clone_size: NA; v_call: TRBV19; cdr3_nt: TGTGCCATAGCCGATGGGGACAATGAGCAGTTCTTC; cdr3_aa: CAIADGDNEQFF
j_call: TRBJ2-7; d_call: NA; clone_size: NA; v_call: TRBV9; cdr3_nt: TGTGCCAGCAGCGTAGACTCTTCCTACGAGCAGTACTTC; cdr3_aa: CASSVDSSYEQYF
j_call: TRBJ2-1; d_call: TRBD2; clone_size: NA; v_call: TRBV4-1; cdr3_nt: TGCGCCAGCAGACTAGTAGCGGGTAGTGGCTATGAGCAGTTCTTC; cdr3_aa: CASRLVAGSGYEQFF
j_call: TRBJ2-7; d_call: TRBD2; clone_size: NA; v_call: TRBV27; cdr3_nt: TGTGCCAGCAGGGTGAGCGGGAGTCCCAACGAGCAGTACTTC; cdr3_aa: CASRVSGSPNEQYF
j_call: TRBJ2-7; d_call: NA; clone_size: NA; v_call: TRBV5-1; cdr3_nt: TGCGCCAGCAGCTTGGGGCTTACGAATACCTACGAGCAGTACTTC; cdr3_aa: CASSLGLTNTYEQYF
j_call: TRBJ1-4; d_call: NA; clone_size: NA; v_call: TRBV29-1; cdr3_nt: TGCAGCGTCTATGTCGGGGAAAAACTGTTTTTT; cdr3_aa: CSVYVGEKLFF
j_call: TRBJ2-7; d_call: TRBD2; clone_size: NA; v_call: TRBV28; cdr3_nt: TGTGCCAGCAGTACCCCCAGCCCTAGCGGGCAAACCTACGAGCAGTACTTC; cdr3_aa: CASSTPSPSGQTYEQYF
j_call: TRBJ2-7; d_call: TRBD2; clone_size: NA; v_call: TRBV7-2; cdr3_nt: TGTGCCAGCAGCCCGGGACTAGCGGGAGCCCCGCAGTACTTC; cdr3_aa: CASSPGLAGAPQYF
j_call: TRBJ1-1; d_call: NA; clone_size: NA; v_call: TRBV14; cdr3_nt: TGTGCCAGCAGCCCCTTAATGGTCACTGAAGCTTTCTTT; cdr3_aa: CASSPLMVTEAFF
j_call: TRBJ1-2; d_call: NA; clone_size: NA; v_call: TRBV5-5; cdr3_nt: TGTGCCAGCAGCACCGAGGCCTTGGCAAACTATGGCTACACCTTC; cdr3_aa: CASSTEALANYGYTF
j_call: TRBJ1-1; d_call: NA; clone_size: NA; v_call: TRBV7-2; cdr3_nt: TGTGCCAGCAGTTCATCTATCAGGGCTTCGGGGGAAGCTTTCTTT; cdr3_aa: CASSSSIRASGEAFF
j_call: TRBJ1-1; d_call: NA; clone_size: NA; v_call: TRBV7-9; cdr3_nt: TGTGCCAGCAGCCACCCCGACGAGATGGGAACCACTGAAGCTTTCTTT; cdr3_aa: CASSHPDEMGTTEAFF
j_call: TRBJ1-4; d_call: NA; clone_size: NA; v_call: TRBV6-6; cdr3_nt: TGTGCCAGCAGCCCCGGGGGGTATAATGAAAAACTGTTTTTT; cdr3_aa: CASSPGGYNEKLFF
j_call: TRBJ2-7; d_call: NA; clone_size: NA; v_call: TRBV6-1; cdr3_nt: TGTGCCAGCAGTGACCCCGGCGGTAGCTACGAGCAGTACTTC; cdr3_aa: CASSDPGGSYEQYF
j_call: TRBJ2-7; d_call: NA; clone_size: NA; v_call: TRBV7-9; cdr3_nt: TGTGCCAGCAGCCACTCGAGAGGGGACGAGCAGTACTTC; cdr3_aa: CASSHSRGDEQYF
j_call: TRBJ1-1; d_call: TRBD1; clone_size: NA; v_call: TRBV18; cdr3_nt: TGTGCCAGCTCACGCTCCCTGGACAGGGGGGACACTGAAGCTTTCTTT; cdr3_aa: CASSRSLDRGDTEAFF
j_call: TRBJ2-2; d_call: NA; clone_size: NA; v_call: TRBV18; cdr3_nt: TGTGCCAGCTCACCTGACTCCGGGACTTTGACCGGGGAGCTGTTTTTT; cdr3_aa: CASSPDSGTLTGELFF
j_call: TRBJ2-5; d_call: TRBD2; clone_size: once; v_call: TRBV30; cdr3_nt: TGTGCCTGGAGAGGCGGGGGGGGTTGGGAGACCCAGTACTTC; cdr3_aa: CAWRGGGGWETQYF
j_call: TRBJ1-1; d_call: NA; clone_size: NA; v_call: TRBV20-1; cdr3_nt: TGCAGTGCTCCCGACGGTCAAGAAGCTTTCTTT; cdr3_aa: CSAPDGQEAFF
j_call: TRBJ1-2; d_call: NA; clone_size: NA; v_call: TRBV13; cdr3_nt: TGTGCCAGCAGCTTAGCTATCCCTAACTATGGCTACACCTTC; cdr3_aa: CASSLAIPNYGYTF
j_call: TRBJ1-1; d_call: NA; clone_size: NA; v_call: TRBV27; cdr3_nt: TGTGCCAGCGAGGGCTTTCTAGGGGAAGCTTTCTTT; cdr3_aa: CASEGFLGEAFF
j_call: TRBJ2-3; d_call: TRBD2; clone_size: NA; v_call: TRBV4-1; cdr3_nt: TGCGCCAGCAGCCAAGCCTGGATTAGCGGGAGGGCCGCAGATACGCAGTATTTT; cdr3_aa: CASSQAWISGRAADTQYF
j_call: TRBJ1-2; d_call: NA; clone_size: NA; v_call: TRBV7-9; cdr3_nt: TGTGCCAGCAGCTTAGTTGGGGATAACTATGGCTACACCTTC; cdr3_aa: CASSLVGDNYGYTF
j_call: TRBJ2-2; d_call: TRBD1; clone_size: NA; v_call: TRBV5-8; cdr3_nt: TGTGCCAGCAGCTTCGCCAGGACAGGGGTTTCCGGGGAGCTGTTTTTT; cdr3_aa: CASSFARTGVSGELFF
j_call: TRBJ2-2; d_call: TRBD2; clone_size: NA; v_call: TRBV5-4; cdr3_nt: TGTGCCAGCAGCTTGGTAGCGGGAGGGCCTGGCACCGGGGAGCTGTTTTTT; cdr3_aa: CASSLVAGGPGTGELFF
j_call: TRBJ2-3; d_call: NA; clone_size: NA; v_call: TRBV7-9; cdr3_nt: TGTGCCAGCAGCATGGTCAGTGGCACAGATACGCAGTATTTT; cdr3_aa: CASSMVSGTDTQYF
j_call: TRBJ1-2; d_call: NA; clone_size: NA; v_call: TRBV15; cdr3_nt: TGTGCCACCACTCTCGGCAGGACATCAGCTAACTATGGCTACACCTTC; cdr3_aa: CATTLGRTSANYGYTF
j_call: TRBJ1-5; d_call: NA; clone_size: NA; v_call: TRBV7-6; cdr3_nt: TGTGCCAGCAGCTCCGGCGGCAATCAGCCCCAGCATTTT; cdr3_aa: CASSSGGNQPQHF
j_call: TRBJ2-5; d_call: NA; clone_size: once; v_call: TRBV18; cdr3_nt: TGTGCCAGCTCGCAGGACGGGGCTCAGGAGACCCAGTACTTC; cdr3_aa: CASSQDGAQETQYF
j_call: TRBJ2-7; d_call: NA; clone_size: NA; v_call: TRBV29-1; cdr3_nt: TGCAGCGTTGGGGCAGGGGACTCCTACGAGCAGTACTTC; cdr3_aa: CSVGAGDSYEQYF
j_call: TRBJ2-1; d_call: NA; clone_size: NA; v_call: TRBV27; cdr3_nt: TGTGCCAGCAGTTTAAGCCCAGAGGGCAATGAGCAGTTCTTC; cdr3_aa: CASSLSPEGNEQFF
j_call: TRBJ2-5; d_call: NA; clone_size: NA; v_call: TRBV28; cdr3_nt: TGTGCCAGCAGTTTTTCTTCCCATGTTAAAGAGACCCAGTACTTC; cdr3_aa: CASSFSSHVKETQYF
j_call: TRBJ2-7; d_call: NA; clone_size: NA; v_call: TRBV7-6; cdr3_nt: TGTGCCAGCAGCCCGGGGGCAGGGGGAACCTCCTACGAGCAGTACTTC; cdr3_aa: CASSPGAGGTSYEQYF
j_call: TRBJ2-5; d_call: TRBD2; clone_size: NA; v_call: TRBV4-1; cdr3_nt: TGCGCCAGCAGCCAAGGCGGGAGCGGGGAGACCCAGTACTTC; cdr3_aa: CASSQGGSGETQYF
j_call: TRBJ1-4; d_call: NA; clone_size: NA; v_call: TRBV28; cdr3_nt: TGTGCCAGCAGCCCTGTTTCGACAGAAAATGAAAAACTGTTTTTT; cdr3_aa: CASSPVSTENEKLFF
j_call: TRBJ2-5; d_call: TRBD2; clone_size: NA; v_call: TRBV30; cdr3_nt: TGTGCCTGGAGTGTAGCTAGCGGGAAAGAGACCCAGTACTTC; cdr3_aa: CAWSVASGKETQYF
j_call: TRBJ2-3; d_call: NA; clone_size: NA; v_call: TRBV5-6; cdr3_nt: TGTGCCAGCAGCTTGGCGATAAGGGACAGCACAGATACGCAGTATTTT; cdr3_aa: CASSLAIRDSTDTQYF
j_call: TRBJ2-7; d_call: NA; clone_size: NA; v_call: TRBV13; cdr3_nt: TGTGCCAGCAGCTTTTCCACAGAGCAGTACTTC; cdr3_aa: CASSFSTEQYF
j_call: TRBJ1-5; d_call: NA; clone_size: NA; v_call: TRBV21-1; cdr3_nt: TGTGCCAGCAGCAGGGGGACAGGGAGGAGAAATCAGCCCCAGCATTTT; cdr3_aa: CASSRGTGRRNQPQHF
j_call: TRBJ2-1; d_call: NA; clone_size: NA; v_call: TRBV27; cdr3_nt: TGTGCCAGCAGTACCTCAGAAGCTCCGTACAATGAGCAGTTCTTC; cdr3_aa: CASSTSEAPYNEQFF
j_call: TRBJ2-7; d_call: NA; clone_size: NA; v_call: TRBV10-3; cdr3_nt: TGTGCCATCAGTGAGTCAGTCCGGGACCGGCAGCAGTACTTC; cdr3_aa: CAISESVRDRQQYF
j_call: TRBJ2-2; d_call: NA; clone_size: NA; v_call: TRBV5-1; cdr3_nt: TGCGCCAGCAGCTTGGACCCGGGTTTTGATTACACCGGGGAGCTGTTTTTT; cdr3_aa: CASSLDPGFDYTGELFF
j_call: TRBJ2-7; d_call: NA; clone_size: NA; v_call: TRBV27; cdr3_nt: TGTGCCAGCAGTTTTGGTGGGCCCACGCAGTACTTC; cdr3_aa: CASSFGGPTQYF
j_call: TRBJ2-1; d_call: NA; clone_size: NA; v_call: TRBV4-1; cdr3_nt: TGCGCCAGCAGCCAGGCAAAAGAGACAGTGCCCCTTTACAATGAGCAGTTCTTC; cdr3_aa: CASSQAKETVPLYNEQFF
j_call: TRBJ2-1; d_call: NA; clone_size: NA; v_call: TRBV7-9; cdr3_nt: TGTGCCAGCAGCCCCAGCCCCAATGAGCAGTTCTTC; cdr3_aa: CASSPSPNEQFF
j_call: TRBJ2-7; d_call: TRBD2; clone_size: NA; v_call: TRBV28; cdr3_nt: TGTGCCAGCAGTCTTAGCGGGAGGGCCAACGAGCAGTACTTC; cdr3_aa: CASSLSGRANEQYF